This is a list of T cell receptor beta chains from one sample in a study of T cells in Graves' hyperthyroidism and ophthalmopathy. From the multiplex PCR reads, TCRdb called clonotypes with MiXCR, one entry per CDR3 protein. The data hold more than 100,000 distinct CDR3 sequences, with approximately 48% observed a single time. The sequenced sample consisted of blood. These receptors came from a man aged 40-49 years with Graves' hyperthyroidism. Each CDR3 is given with its conserved first and last residue. Each record gives: CDR3 DNA, CDR3 protein, D gene, J gene, V gene, clone size. D genes are given only for firm matches. A clone size is listed for some rows: how often the clone was seen (once, few, many), or a class if it is expanded.

CDR3nt: TGTGCCAGCCAGGTCGGCGGGGGGGCCAACAATGAGCAGTTCTTC
CDR3aa: CASQVGGGANNEQFF
d_gene: TRBD2
j_gene: TRBJ2-1
v_gene: TRBV2
abundance: many

CDR3nt: TGTGCCAGCAGTTACTCCGTTTACGGGACAGGGGGCAACGAGCAGTACTTC
CDR3aa: CASSYSVYGTGGNEQYF
d_gene: TRBD1
j_gene: TRBJ2-7
v_gene: TRBV7-6
abundance: -

CDR3nt: TGTGCCACCAGTAGACAGGCGAACTATGGCTACACCTTC
CDR3aa: CATSRQANYGYTF
d_gene: -
j_gene: TRBJ1-2
v_gene: TRBV24-1
abundance: -

CDR3nt: TGCAGCGTCGCAAGCACAGCGAACACCGGGGAGCTGTTTTTT
CDR3aa: CSVASTANTGELFF
d_gene: -
j_gene: TRBJ2-2
v_gene: TRBV29-1
abundance: many

CDR3nt: TGCAGTGCTAGCCCCACTAGCGGGTGGAACTCCTACGAGCAGTACTTC
CDR3aa: CSASPTSGWNSYEQYF
d_gene: TRBD2
j_gene: TRBJ2-7
v_gene: TRBV20-1
abundance: -

CDR3nt: TGTGCCAGCAGTTCACAGGCTACCTACACTGAAGCTTTCTTT
CDR3aa: CASSSQATYTEAFF
d_gene: -
j_gene: TRBJ1-1
v_gene: TRBV2
abundance: many

CDR3nt: TGTGCCAGCAGCCCTACAGTTGCTAGCGGGAGAAACACCGGGGAGCTGTTTTTT
CDR3aa: CASSPTVASGRNTGELFF
d_gene: TRBD2
j_gene: TRBJ2-2
v_gene: TRBV13
abundance: -

CDR3nt: TGTGCCAGCAGTCTAAGCACTAGCGGGGTCACAGATACGCAGTATTTT
CDR3aa: CASSLSTSGVTDTQYF
d_gene: TRBD2
j_gene: TRBJ2-3
v_gene: TRBV12-3/TRBV12-4
abundance: many

CDR3nt: TGTGCCACCAGTGATTCTGGCAGAAACACCGGGGAGCTGTTTTTT
CDR3aa: CATSDSGRNTGELFF
d_gene: -
j_gene: TRBJ2-2
v_gene: TRBV24-1
abundance: -

CDR3nt: TGCAGTGCGCGGCGGGAGATCTCCTACAATGAGCAGTTCTTC
CDR3aa: CSARREISYNEQFF
d_gene: TRBD2
j_gene: TRBJ2-1
v_gene: TRBV20-1
abundance: -